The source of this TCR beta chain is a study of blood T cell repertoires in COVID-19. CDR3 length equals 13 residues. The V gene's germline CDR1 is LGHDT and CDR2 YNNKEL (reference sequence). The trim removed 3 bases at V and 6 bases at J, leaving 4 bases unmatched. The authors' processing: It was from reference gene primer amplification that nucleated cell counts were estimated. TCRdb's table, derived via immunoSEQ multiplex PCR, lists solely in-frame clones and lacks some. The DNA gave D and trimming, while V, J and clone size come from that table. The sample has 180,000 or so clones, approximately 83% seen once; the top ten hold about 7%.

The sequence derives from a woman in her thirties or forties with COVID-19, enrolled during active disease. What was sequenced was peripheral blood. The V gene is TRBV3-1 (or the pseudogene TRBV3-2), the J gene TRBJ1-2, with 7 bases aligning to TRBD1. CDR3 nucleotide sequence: TGTGCCAGCAGCCAGACAGGGTCGGATGGCTACACCTTC. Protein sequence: CASSQTGSDGYTF.